This T cell receptor (beta chain) was captured by sequencing in a study of blood T cell repertoires in COVID-19. About the research overall: From T cells, B-cell-depleted T cells, or PBMCs came the material, which was cDNA or gDNA.

Germline V gives CDR1 SGHDT, CDR2 YYEEEE. Trimming stripped 1 base from V and 1 base from J, with 12 bases between. The CDR3 has 16 amino acids. Produced via immunoSEQ multiplex PCR; TCRdb's table is partial and in-frame only. This table holds 130,000 or so clones, about 83% found once. This receptor was taken from a woman aged 45-65 years with acute or convalescent COVID-19. The sequenced material came from peripheral blood. The chain recombines TRBV5-6 with TRBJ2-4; D might be TRBD2 (6 bases). CDR3 sequence reads: CASSLLGGNAKNIQYF. The CDR3 region has the DNA TGTGCCAGCAGCTTGCTCGGAGGGAACGCCAAAAACATTCAGTACTTC.